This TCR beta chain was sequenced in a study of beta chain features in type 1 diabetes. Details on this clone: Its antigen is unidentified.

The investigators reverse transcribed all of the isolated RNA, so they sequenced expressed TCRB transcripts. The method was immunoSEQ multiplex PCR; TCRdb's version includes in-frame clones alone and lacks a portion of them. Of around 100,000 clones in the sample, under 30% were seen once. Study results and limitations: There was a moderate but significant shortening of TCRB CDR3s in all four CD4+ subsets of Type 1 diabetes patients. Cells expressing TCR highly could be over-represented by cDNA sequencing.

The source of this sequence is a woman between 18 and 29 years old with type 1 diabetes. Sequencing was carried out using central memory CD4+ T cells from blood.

In DNA, the CDR3 is TGTGCCAGCAGCAGGGGGCAGAATCAGCCCCAGCATTTT. Protein: CASSRGQNQPQHF. The chain employs TRBV6-6 and TRBJ1-5; 8 bases are shared with TRBD1. Per the germline V gene, CDR1 is MNHNY and CDR2 is SVGAGI (reference sequence). The CDR3 consists of 13 residues. The V segment lost 6 bases and the J segment 4 bases; nucleotides outside the gene matches: 2.